The sequence of this TCR beta chain was determined in a study of T cells in Graves' hyperthyroidism and ophthalmopathy. Study background: Staff took peripheral blood when the initial diagnosis was made, before any treatment began.

Researchers took RNA transcripts and amplified the TCR beta CDR3 regions from them. The HTBI primer set drove a first-round RT-PCR of the TCR CDR3. TCRdb ran MiXCR on the multiplex PCR reads and lists one entry per CDR3 protein. The sample holds approximately 640,000 distinct CDR3 sequences; about 16% are singletons and the top ten take less than 4.5%. The sample holds a few counts of this clonotype. Its antigen is not identified. In patients aged 18 to 65, hyperthyroidism was newly diagnosed, with duration under 2 months. The V gene's germline CDR1 is DFQATT and CDR2 SNEGSKA (reference sequence). Trimming took 0 bases from V and 3 from J, leaving 14 bases between them. The CDR3 totals 16 residues. Study outcomes and limitations: Ophthalmopathy could be told apart from stable hyperthyroidism with a 13 V-J model.

The receptor comes from a woman aged 30 to 39 with Graves' hyperthyroidism. V gene TRBV20-1 combines with J gene TRBJ2-2; D perhaps matches TRBD1 (6 bases). Sequencing was performed on blood. CDR3 nucleotides: TGCAGTGCTAGAGATTCCAACAGGGTAGACACCGGGGAGCTGTTTTTT. Its protein product is CSARDSNRVDTGELFF.